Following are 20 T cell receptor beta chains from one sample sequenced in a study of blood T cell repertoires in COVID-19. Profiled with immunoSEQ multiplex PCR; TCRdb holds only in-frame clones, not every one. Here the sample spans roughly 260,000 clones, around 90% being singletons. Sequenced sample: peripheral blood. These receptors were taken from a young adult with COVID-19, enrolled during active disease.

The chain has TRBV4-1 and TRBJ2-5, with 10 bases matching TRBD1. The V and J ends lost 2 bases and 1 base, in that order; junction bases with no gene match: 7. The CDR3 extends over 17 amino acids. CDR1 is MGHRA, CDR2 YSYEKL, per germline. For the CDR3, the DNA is TGCGCCAGCAGCCAACCCAGACAGGGGGCCTTCCAAGAGACCCAGTACTTC. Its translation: CASSQPRQGAFQETQYF.

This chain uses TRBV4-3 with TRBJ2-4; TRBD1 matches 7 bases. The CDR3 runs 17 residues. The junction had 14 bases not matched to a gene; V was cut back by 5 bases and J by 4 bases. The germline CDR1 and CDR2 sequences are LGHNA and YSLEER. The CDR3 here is CASSARSKTGAKNIQYF. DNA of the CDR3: TGCGCCAGCAGCGCCAGGTCCAAAACAGGGGCAAAAAACATTCAGTACTTC.

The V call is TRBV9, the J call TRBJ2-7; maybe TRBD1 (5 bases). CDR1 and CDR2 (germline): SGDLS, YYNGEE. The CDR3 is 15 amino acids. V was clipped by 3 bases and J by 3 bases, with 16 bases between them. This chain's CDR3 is CASSGGDSLLYEQYF. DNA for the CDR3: TGTGCCAGCAGCGGGGGTGACAGCCTGCTCTACGAGCAGTACTTC.

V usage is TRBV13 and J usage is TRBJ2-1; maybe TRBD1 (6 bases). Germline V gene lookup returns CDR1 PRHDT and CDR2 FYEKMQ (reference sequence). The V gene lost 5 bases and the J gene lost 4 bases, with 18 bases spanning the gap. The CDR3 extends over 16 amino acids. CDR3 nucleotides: TGTGCCAGCAGCCGGAAGGGACACTCAACTTACAATGAGCAGTTCTTC. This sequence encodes CASSRKGHSTYNEQFF.

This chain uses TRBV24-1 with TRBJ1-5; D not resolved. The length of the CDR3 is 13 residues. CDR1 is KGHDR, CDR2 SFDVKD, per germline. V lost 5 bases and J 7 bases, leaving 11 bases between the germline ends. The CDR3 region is CATSGGIGQPQHF. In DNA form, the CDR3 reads TGTGCCACCAGTGGAGGGATTGGGCAGCCCCAGCATTTT.

CDR3 DNA: TGCGCCAGCAGTGACCCTAGCGGGAGGCCCCCTCCGCAGTATTTT. This encodes CASSDPSGRPPPQYF. The V gene is TRBV10-2, the J gene TRBJ2-3; 11 bases are shared with TRBD2. J was trimmed by 10 bases and V by 3 bases; bases with no gene match: 9. The CDR3 loop spans 15 amino acids. Per germline, CDR1 WSHSY and CDR2 SAAADI.

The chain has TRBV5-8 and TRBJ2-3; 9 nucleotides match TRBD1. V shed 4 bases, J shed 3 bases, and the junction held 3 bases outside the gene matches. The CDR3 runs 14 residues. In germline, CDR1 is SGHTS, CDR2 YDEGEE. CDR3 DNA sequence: TGTGCCAGCAGCCGGGACAGGGCGACAGATACGCAGTATTTT. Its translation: CASSRDRATDTQYF.

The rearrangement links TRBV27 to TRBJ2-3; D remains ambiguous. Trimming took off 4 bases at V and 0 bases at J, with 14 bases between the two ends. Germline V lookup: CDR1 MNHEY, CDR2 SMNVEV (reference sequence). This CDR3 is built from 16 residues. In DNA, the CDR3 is TGTGCCAGCAGTTCCCTCAGGCCCGCTAGCACAGATACGCAGTATTTT. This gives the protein CASSSLRPASTDTQYF.

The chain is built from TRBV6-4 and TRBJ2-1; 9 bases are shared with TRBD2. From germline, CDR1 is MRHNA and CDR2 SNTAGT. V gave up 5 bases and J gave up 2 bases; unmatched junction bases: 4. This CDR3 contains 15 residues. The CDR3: CASSLREGPYNEQFF. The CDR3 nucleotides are TGTGCCAGCAGTTTGCGGGAGGGCCCCTACAATGAGCAGTTCTTC.

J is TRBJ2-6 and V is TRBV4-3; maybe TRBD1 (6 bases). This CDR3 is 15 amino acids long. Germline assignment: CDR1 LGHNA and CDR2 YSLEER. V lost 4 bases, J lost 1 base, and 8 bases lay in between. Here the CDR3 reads CASSLTGSGANVLTF. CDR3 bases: TGCGCCAGCAGCCTAACAGGGTCTGGGGCCAACGTCCTGACTTTC.

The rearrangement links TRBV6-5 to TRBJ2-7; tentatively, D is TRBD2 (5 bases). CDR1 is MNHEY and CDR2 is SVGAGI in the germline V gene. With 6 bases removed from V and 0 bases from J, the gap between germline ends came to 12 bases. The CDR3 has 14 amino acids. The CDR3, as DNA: TGTGCCAGCAGGACCGACTATGCCTCCTACGAGCAGTACTTC. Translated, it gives CASRTDYASYEQYF.

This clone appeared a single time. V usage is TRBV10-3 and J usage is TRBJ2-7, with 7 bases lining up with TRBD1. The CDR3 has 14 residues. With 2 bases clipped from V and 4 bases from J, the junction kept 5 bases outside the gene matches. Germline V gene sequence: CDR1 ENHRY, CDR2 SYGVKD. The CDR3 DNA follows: TGTGCCATCAGTGAGCCCCAGACAGGGTACGAGCAGTACTTC. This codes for CAISEPQTGYEQYF.

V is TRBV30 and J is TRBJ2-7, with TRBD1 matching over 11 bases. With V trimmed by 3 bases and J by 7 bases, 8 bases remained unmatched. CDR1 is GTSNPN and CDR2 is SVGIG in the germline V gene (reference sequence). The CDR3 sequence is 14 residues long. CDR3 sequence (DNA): TGTGCCTGGAGACCGGGACAGGGGGTAAGAGAGCAGTACTTC. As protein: CAWRPGQGVREQYF.

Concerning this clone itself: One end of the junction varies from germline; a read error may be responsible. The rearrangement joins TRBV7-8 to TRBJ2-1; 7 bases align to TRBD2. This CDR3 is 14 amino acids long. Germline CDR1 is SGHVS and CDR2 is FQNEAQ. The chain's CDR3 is CASSLAATYNEQFF. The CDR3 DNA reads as TGTGCCAGCAGCCTAGCGGCCACCTACAATGAGCAGTTCTTC.

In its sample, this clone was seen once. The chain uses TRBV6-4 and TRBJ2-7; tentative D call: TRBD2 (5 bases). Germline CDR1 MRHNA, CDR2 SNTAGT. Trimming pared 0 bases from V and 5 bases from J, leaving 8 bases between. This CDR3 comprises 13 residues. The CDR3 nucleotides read TGTGCCAGCAGTGACTCGAGCGGCGACGAGCAGTACTTC. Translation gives CASSDSSGDEQYF.

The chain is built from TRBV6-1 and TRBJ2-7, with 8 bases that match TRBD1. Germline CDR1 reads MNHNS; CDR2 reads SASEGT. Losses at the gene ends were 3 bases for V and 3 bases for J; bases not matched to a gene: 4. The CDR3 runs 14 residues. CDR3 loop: CASSDFGQGYEQYF. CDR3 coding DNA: TGTGCCAGCAGTGATTTCGGACAGGGCTACGAGCAGTACTTC.

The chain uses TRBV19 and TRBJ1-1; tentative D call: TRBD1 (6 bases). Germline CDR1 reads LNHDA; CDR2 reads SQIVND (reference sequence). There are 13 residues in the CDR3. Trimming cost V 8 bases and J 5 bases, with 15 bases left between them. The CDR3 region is CASVSQGSTEAFF. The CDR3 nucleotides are TGTGCCAGTGTTTCACAGGGTTCAACTGAAGCTTTCTTT.

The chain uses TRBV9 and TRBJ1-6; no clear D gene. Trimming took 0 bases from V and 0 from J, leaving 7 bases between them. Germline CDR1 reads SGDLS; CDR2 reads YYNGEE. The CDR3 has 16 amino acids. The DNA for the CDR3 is TGTGCCAGCAGCGTAGGTCCGAGCTCCTATAATTCACCCCTCCACTTT. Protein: CASSVGPSSYNSPLHF.

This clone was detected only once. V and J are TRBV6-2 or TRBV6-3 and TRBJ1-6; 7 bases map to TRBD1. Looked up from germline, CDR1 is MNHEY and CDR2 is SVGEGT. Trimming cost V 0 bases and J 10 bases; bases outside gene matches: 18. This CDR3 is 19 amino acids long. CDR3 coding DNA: TGTGCCAGCAGTTACTCAGCCTTACCGGGGACAGTTCGTAAGTCACCCCTCCACTTT. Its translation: CASSYSALPGTVRKSPLHF.

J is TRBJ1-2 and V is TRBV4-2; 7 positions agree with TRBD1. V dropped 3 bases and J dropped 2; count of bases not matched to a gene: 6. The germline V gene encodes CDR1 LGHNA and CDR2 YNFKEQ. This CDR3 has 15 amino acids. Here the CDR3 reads CASSQGTATNYGYTF. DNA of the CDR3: TGTGCCAGCAGCCAGGGGACAGCTACCAACTATGGCTACACCTTC.